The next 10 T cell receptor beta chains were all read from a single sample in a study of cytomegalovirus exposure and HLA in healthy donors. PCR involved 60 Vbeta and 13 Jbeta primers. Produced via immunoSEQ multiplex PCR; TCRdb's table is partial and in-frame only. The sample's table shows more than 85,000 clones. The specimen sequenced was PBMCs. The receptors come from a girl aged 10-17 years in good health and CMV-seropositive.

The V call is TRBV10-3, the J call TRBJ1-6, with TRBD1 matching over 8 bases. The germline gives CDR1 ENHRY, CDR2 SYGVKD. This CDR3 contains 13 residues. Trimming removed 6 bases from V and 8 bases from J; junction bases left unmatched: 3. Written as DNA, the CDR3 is TGTGCCATCAGGGGACAGGCTGATTCACCCCTCCACTTT. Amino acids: CAIRGQADSPLHF.

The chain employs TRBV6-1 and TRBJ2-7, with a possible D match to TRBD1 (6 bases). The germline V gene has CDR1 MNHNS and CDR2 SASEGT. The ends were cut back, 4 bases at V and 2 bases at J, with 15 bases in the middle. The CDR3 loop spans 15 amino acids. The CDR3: CASSAMYRDTYEQYV. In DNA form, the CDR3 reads TGTGCCAGCAGTGCGATGTACAGGGATACCTACGAGCAGTACGTC.

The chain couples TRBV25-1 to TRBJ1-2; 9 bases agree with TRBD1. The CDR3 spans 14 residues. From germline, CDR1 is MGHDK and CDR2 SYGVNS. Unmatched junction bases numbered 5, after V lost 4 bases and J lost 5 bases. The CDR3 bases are TGTGCCAGCAGTGGGGACAGGGCGAGGTATGGCTACACCTTC. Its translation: CASSGDRARYGYTF.

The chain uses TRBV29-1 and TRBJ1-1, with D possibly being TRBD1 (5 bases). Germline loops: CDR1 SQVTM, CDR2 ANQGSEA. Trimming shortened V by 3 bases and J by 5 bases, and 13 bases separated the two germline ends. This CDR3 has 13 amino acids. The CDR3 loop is CSVDPGYATEAFF. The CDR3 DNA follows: TGCAGCGTTGACCCAGGGTATGCGACTGAAGCTTTCTTT.

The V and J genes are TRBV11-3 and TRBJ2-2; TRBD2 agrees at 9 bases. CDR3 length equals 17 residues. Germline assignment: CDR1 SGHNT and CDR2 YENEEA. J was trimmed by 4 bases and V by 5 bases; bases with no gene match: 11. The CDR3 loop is CASSTGGGALFTGELFF. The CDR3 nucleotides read TGTGCCAGCAGCACAGGCGGGGGGGCCTTATTCACCGGGGAGCTGTTTTTT.

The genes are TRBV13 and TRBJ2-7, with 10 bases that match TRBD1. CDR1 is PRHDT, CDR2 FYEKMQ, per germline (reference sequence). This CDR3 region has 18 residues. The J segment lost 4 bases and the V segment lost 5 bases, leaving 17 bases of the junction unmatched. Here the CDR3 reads CASSPSHGSGQGRYEQYF. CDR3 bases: TGTGCCAGCAGCCCCAGCCACGGATCGGGACAGGGGAGGTACGAGCAGTACTTC.

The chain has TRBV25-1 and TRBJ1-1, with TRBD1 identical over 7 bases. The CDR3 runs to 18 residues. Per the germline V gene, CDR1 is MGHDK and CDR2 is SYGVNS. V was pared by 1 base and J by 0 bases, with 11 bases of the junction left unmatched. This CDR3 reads CASSEWRSGQIMNTEAFF. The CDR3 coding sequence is TGTGCCAGCAGTGAATGGAGGTCGGGACAGATAATGAACACTGAAGCTTTCTTT.

CDR3 nucleotides: TGTGCCAGCAGCTTCGCCACAGGGGATTATAGCAATCAGCCCCAGCATTTT. Its protein is CASSFATGDYSNQPQHF. The V gene is TRBV7-9, the J gene TRBJ1-5, with TRBD1 identical over 7 bases. The CDR3 is 17 residues long. The germline V gene encodes CDR1 SEHNR and CDR2 FQNEAQ (reference sequence). Trimming took 3 bases from V and 0 from J; bases not matched to a gene: 8.

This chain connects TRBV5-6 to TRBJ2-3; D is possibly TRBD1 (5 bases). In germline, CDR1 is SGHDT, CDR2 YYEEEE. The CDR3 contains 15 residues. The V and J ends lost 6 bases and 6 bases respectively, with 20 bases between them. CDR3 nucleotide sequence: TGTGCCAGCACTCTCCGGGTAGGGGTAGTGGATACGCAGTATTTT. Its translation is CASTLRVGVVDTQYF.

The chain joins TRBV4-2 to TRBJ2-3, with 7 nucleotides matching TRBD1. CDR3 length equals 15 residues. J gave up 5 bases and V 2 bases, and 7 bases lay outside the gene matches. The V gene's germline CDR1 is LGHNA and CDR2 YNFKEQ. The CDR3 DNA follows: TGTGCCAGCAGCCAATTACAGGGGAATGGAGATACGCAGTATTTT. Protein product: CASSQLQGNGDTQYF.